The TCR beta chain described here comes from a study of blood T cell repertoires in COVID-19. The wider study: The United States, Italy and Spain provided the acute and convalescent COVID-19 samples. In each case, the material was cDNA or gDNA derived from T cells, B-cell-depleted T cells, or PBMCs.

The table came from immunoSEQ multiplex PCR; TCRdb's copy has only in-frame clones and leaves some out. Of some 150,000 clones in the sample, less than 90% were seen once. The germline V gene encodes CDR1 SGHTA and CDR2 FQGNSA. The CDR3 totals 13 residues. Trimming left V 1 base short and J 9 bases short, with 10 bases between. This sequence joins TRBV7-2 and TRBJ2-1; D is undetermined. The sequence was collected from a human donor in a cohort sampled during active COVID-19. Sequencing was carried out using peripheral blood. The CDR3 sequence: CASSLGVQREQFF. In nucleotides, the CDR3 is TGTGCCAGCAGCTTAGGGGTCCAGCGTGAGCAGTTCTTC.